The 5 T cell receptor beta chains below were found in one sample sequenced in a study of T cells in localized non-small cell lung cancer. The protocol was immunoSEQ multiplex PCR, while the TCRdb copy is restricted to in-frame clones and leaves out a portion. The sample has over 15,000 clones; about 88% are singletons. The sample in question was peripheral blood, obtained before any cancer treatment. Source of these receptors: a male donor aged 60 or over with stage I lung adenocarcinoma.

V gene TRBV5-8 combines with J gene TRBJ2-7; D not resolved. V dropped 4 bases and J dropped 2 bases, with 10 bases sitting between them. The CDR3 has 13 residues. The germline CDR1 and CDR2 sequences are SGHTS and YDEGEE. The CDR3, as DNA: TGTGCCAGCAGCCCGACGGAAACCTACGAGCAGTACTTC. Translated: CASSPTETYEQYF. The full variable domain, with the rest looked up from reference TRBV5-8 and TRBJ2-7, is EAGVTQSPTHLIKTRGQQATLRCSPISGHTSVYWYQQALGLGLQFLLWYDEGEERNRGNFPPRFSGRQFPNYSSELNVNALELEDSALYLCASSPTETYEQYFGPGTRLTVT.

The V and J genes are TRBV27 and TRBJ1-6, with 9 bases identical to TRBD1. Germline CDR1 is MNHEY and CDR2 is SMNVEV (reference sequence). Trimming took 7 bases from V and 6 from J; bases not matched to a gene: 16. The CDR3 consists of 18 residues. In DNA, the CDR3 is TGTGCCAGCACCCCTCGGGGGACAGGGTTTACGGGTAATTCACCCCTCCACTTT. This sequence encodes CASTPRGTGFTGNSPLHF.

This chain joins TRBV6-6 and TRBJ1-4; 7 bases map to TRBD1. With V trimmed by 2 bases and J by 8 bases, 11 bases remained unmatched. The CDR3 covers 16 residues. Germline values: CDR1 MNHNY, CDR2 SVGAGI (reference sequence). For the CDR3, the DNA is TGTGCCAGCAGTTACACCTCGGGAGGGGGCAGCGAAAAACTGTTTTTT. As protein: CASSYTSGGGSEKLFF.

The CDR3 sequence: CASRRQPEDTQYF. The CDR3 DNA reads TGTGCCAGCAGACGACAGCCAGAAGATACGCAGTATTTT. This rearrangement joins TRBV2 to TRBJ2-3, with D possibly being TRBD1 (5 bases). The germline V gene has CDR1 SNHLY and CDR2 FYNNEI. CDR3 length: 13 amino acids. Trimming shortened V by 6 bases and J by 5 bases, and 12 bases separated the two germline ends. The whole variable domain, filled in from reference TRBV2 and TRBJ2-3, reads EPEVTQTPSHQVTQMGQEVILRCVPISNHLYFYWYRQILGQKVEFLVSFYNNEISEKSEIFDDQFSVERPDGSNFTLKIRSTKLEDSAMYFCASRRQPEDTQYFGPGTRLTVL.

The V call is TRBV9, the J call TRBJ2-5; tentative D call: TRBD2 (5 bases). Trimming removed 1 base at V and 4 bases at J, with 17 bases between. Germline V lookup: CDR1 SGDLS, CDR2 YYNGEE. The CDR3 covers 16 residues. CDR3 bases: TGTGCCAGCAGCGTAAAGGCGGGTCTCAAGGGAGAGACCCAGTACTTC. Its translation: CASSVKAGLKGETQYF.